A single sample is the source of the 8 T cell receptor beta chains below, sequenced in a study of T cells in women clearing cervical HPV infection (dated by TCRdb to 2017 to 2018). Library construction relied on the immunoSEQ multiplex PCR assay. Not all clones reach the TCRdb copy of this immuneACCESS table, which keeps in-frame sequences only. Checked studies attribute under half of the gap to unresolved V genes and leave the rest unexplained. The sample table holds approximately 35,000 clones. More than 7% of the sample is taken by the ten largest. Sample: blood buffy coat. These receptors originate from a woman aged 18 to 75 with a cervical HPV16 infection that either progressed to CIN3+ or cleared (not recorded which).

Details on this clone: The read ends 3 residues early relative to the CDR3; the germline J gene fills the gap. The V call is TRBV19, the J call TRBJ1-4; TRBD1 agrees at 11 bases. Germline CDR1 reads LNHDA; CDR2 reads SQIVND (reference sequence). V shed 6 bases, J shed 8 bases, and the junction held 2 bases outside the gene matches. The length of the CDR3 is 13 residues. This CDR3 reads CASRRDRGEKLFF. CDR3 DNA (partial): TGTGCCAGTAGGAGGGACAGGGGGGAAAAA.

Worth noting for this clone: Read coverage stops 3 residues before the CDR3 terminus; the germline J gene supplies the remainder. The chain carries TRBV7-8 and TRBJ2-1; the match to TRBD1 covers 7 bases. J gave up 8 bases and V 7 bases, and 11 bases lay outside the gene matches. Germline CDR1 and CDR2: SGHVS and FQNEAQ. The CDR3 has 14 amino acids. CDR3 region: CASKSRGPLDEQFF. The DNA read from the CDR3 is TGTGCCAGCAAGAGTAGGGGGCCGTTGGATGAG.

With regard to this clone: With the read ending 3 residues before the CDR3 end, the germline J gene is used to fill in that end. This chain joins TRBV7-9 and TRBJ1-5, with 7 positions matching TRBD1. The V and J ends lost 7 bases and 7 bases, in that order; junction bases with no gene match: 7. This CDR3 region has 13 residues. CDR1 SEHNR and CDR2 FQNEAQ come from the germline V gene (reference sequence). The chain's CDR3 is CASTGTGEQPQHF. The CDR3 DNA, read in part, is TGTGCCAGCACCGGAACAGGGGAACAGCCC.

Note on this clone: The CDR3 end is not reached by the read, which stops 3 residues before it; the germline J gene fills it in. This rearrangement joins TRBV9 to TRBJ2-5; 12 positions agree with TRBD2. CDR3 length: 15 residues. Germline-derived CDR1 and CDR2 are SGDLS and YYNGEE. The trim removed 4 bases at V and 7 bases at J, leaving 8 bases unmatched. This CDR3 is CASSPPSGRVGTQYF. CDR3 DNA (partial): TGTGCCAGCAGCCCCCCTAGCGGGAGGGTCGGGACC. Supplemented by reference TRBV9 and TRBJ2-5, the full variable domain reads DSGVTQTPKHLITATGQRVTLRCSPRSGDLSVYWYQQSLDQGLQFLIQYYNGEERAKGNILERFSAQQFPDLHSELNLSSLELGDSALYFCASSPPSGRVGTQYFGPGTRLLVL.

On this clone itself: The CDR3 end lies 3 residues beyond the end of the read and is filled in from the germline J gene. V and J are TRBV2 and TRBJ2-7; TRBD2 matches 8 bases. V lost 10 bases, J lost 3 bases, and 5 bases stayed unmatched. CDR1 is SNHLY and CDR2 is FYNNEI in the germline V gene. The CDR3 sequence is 12 residues long. CDR3 amino acids: CANGGAHYEQYF. CDR3 DNA, as far as it was read: TGTGCCAACGGGGGGGCTCACTACGAG.

With regard to this clone: The CDR3 is cut off 3 residues early in the read; its end comes from the germline J gene. The chain has TRBV2 and TRBJ2-3, with D tentatively TRBD2 (5 bases). Germline CDR1 SNHLY, CDR2 FYNNEI. The CDR3 has 13 amino acids. The CDR3: CASSPDFQETQYF. The part of the CDR3 DNA that was read is TGTGCCAGCAGTCCGGACTTTCAAGAGACG.

A note on this clone: Sequencing ends 3 residues short of the CDR3 end; the germline J gene provides the rest. This chain connects TRBV5-1 to TRBJ1-5; D unclear. The CDR3 is 14 amino acids. CDR1 and CDR2 (germline): SGHRS, YFSETQ. The V gene lost 0 bases and the J gene lost 0 bases, with 4 bases spanning the gap. CDR3 DNA, as far as it was read: TGCGCCAGCAGCTTGGACAGTAGCAATCAGCCC. It is translated as CASSLDSSNQP. The complete CDR3 protein is CASSLDSSNQPQHF.

In regard to this clone: Read sequence stops 3 residues before the CDR3 end, and the germline J gene provides the missing end. This chain connects TRBV12-3 or TRBV12-4 to TRBJ2-3; maybe TRBD1 (6 bases). The CDR3 sequence is 13 residues long. V was shortened by 2 bases and J by 3 bases, with 6 bases between the two germline ends. The DNA read from the CDR3 is TGTGCCAGCAGTTTACAGGGGACAGATACG. Translation: CASSLQGTDT. The whole CDR3 is CASSLQGTDTQYF.